This T cell receptor (beta chain) derives from a study of quantifying T cell responses using KT2 cells (dated by TCRdb to about 2017). Study-wide context: RNA was DNase-treated and reverse transcribed with TCR alpha and beta constant-region primers, mostly using SuperScript III. The efficiency of the T4 ligation step under optimum conditions was estimated to be above 9%. PCR2 was performed as a SYBR Green qPCR and was stopped at a predetermined fluorescence threshold so that over-amplification was avoided. Overall results and qualifications from the work: KT2 sequences were detected down to the lowest spike-in tested, about one KT2 cell per 100,000 PBMC. No side-by-side comparison between this pipeline and other TCR sequencing techniques was included in the study. Counts of KT2 alpha and beta sequences scaled linearly with input KT2 cell number over several orders of magnitude. Saturation in the detection of KT2 sequences was observed at very high KT2 spike-in numbers.

This clonotype has ten or more counts. There is no known antigen for this receptor. Per-nucleotide qualities are absent, and no much larger clonotype sits a single base away. To test the sensitivity and accuracy of the pipeline, known numbers of KT2, a T cell clone whose TCR had already been sequenced, were spiked into unfractionated PBMC. A range of KT2-to-PBMC ratios was set up by mixing KT2 cells into a fixed number of PBMC. Its CDR3 holds 14 amino acids, cysteine through phenylalanine. The sequence is cut down to CDR3 DNA, 42 bases in frame from base 1. Via the germline V gene (reference sequence), CDR1 is DFQATT and CDR2 SNEGSKA. V and J lose 5 bases and 1 base, and a span of 15 bases separates them. Receptors were amplified or captured by UMI-ligation and nested PCR. Using T4 RNA ligase 1, a single-stranded oligonucleotide bearing the Illumina SP2 sequence plus a UMI was ligated onto the 3' end of the cDNA. PCR1 was run for about 4 cycles (98 degrees C for 15 s, 69 degrees C for 30 s, 72 degrees C for 40 s), and an equimolar mix of RC1.1 and RC1.2, covering TRBC1 and TRBC2, was used as the beta primer. Starting at PCR2, TCR alpha and beta chains were handled separately, and sample indices and Illumina adaptors were added. The UMI comprised 12 random nucleotides, as two hexamers separated by a spacer, placed after an 8-base spacer. Libraries were sequenced on an Illumina MiSeq using v2 2x251 paired-end chemistry, with roughly 11 samples typically included per run. PhiX DNA at about 5-8% was added to each sequencing library to increase diversity. The paper's data handling went like this. Raw reads were converted to FASTQ with bcl2fastq and were demultiplexed by dual indices with Demultiplexor. V and J genes were assigned by Decombinator through tag matching, with a single base-pair mismatch permitted. UMIs were used by Collapsinator to correct both sequencing errors and frequency errors caused by PCR heterogeneity. CDR3Translator converted Decombinator identifiers to nucleotide sequence, translated to amino acids, and extracted CDR3 using C- and N-terminal motifs. A cluster of KT2 sequences that shared one unique molecular identifier was counted as a single distinct KT2 TCR. TCRdb trimmed the raw reads at Q25, called clones with MiXCR and kept productive beta chains. Every entry covers one CDR3 protein and lists the most common genes and DNA from its rows. The V and J calls and clone size come from TCRdb's table, not from the authors' own analysis. The sample contains tens of thousands of distinct CDR3 sequences, 11% of them found a single time. The ten largest clones add up to roughly a tenth of the sample.

The V gene is TRBV20-1 and the J gene is TRBJ2-7; a confident D gene designation cannot be given. Input material: PBMCs spiked with cells of the T cell clone KT2. This TCR derives from a human donor. This receptor has the CDR3 CSARVAGGSYEQYF. The DNA reads as follows: TGCAGTGCTCGTGTAGCTGGCGGTTCCTACGAGCAGTACTTC.